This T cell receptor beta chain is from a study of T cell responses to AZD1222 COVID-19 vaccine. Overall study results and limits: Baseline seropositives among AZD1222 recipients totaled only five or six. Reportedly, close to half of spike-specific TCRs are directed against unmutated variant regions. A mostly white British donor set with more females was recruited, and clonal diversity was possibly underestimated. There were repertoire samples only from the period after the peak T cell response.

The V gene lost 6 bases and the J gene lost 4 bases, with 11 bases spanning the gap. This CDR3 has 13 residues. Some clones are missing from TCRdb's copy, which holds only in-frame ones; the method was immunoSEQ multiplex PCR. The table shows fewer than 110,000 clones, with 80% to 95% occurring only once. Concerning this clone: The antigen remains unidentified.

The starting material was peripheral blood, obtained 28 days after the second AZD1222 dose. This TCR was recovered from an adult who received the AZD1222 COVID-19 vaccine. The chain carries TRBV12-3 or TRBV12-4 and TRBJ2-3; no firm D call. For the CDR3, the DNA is TGTGCCAGCAGCGATACAGCCCCAGATACGCAGTATTTT. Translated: CASSDTAPDTQYF.